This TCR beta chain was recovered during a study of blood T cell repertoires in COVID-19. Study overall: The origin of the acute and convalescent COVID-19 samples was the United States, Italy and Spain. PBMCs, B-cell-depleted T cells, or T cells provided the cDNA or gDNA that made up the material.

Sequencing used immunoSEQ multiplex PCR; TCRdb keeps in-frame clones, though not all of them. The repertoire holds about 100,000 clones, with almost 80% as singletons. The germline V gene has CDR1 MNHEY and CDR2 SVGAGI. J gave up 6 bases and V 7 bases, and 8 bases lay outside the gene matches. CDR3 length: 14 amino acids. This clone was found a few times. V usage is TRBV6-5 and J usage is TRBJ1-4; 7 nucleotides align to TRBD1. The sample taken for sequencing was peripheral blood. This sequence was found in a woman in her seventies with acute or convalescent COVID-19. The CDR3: CASNTGQSYEKLFF. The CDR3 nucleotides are TGTGCCAGCAATACGGGACAGTCTTATGAAAAACTGTTTTTT.